This T cell receptor beta chain was identified in a study of T cell clonotyping in hematopoietic cell transplantation. Time point defined: recipient sample about 28 days before transplant, after cytoreduction. Blood collection times were about day -28 and days 30, 100, 180 posttransplant. Study-wide findings and caveats: Recipient TCR diversity dropped after transplant; expanded clonotypes rose from day 30 to 180.

Sequenced by immunoSEQ multiplex PCR; TCRdb stores in-frame clones only, minus some. The top ten clones hold 1.8% of a sample with 16,000 or so clones, roughly 93% of them seen once. Trimming took off 2 bases at V and 6 bases at J, with 11 bases between the two ends. The germline gives CDR1 SEHNR, CDR2 FQNEAQ (reference sequence). This CDR3 is 13 amino acids long. Concerning this clone itself: What it binds is unknown.

This receptor was taken from a man aged 18-30 years with biphenotypic leukemia. Some clones in this sample may be carry-over from other donors' samples. V is TRBV7-9 and J is TRBJ2-7, with D possibly being TRBD2 (6 bases). The specimen was peripheral blood mononuclear cells, collected before stem cell transplant. The CDR3 nucleotides read TGTGCCAGCAGCTTAATGGCGGGGTCCGAGCAGTACTTC. Residues: CASSLMAGSEQYF.